A single T cell receptor beta chain is shown here with its context. The antigen is undetermined. This entry comes from a study of shared clonotypes between healthy human individuals. In the authors' methods: ImmunoSEQ output held junction-only sequences without quality scores, so filtering differed. Clones were sequenced by immunoSEQ multiplex PCR, and TCRdb holds only the in-frame ones, with some missing. That table furnishes V, J and clone size, whereas the DNA furnished D and trimming. The sample has fewer than 850,000 clones, about two thirds seen once. Whole-study results and caveats: Clonotypes shared by all four donors outscored non-shared clonotypes in generation probability. Tissues were not sampled, only blood, and their repertoires likely differ.

CDR3 length equals 14 residues. V lost 4 bases, J lost 3 bases, and 10 bases lay in between. Germline lookup yields CDR1 SGHVS and CDR2 FNYEAQ. Sequencing was done on a sample of memory CD4+ T cells sorted from blood. Subset described: CD45RA-negative fraction. The receptor was isolated from a woman aged 25-40 years in good health. V gene TRBV7-6 combines with J gene TRBJ1-5, with D maybe TRBD1 (5 bases). The CDR3 loop is CASSSSGTNQPQHF. The CDR3 DNA is TGTGCCAGCAGCTCAAGTGGGACCAATCAGCCCCAGCATTTT.